The next 17 T cell receptor beta chains were all read from a single sample in a study of cytomegalovirus exposure and HLA in healthy donors. In the PCR, 60 Vbeta and 13 Jbeta primers were used. Sequenced by immunoSEQ multiplex PCR; TCRdb stores in-frame clones only, minus some. The repertoire consists of about 100,000 clones, with around 69% occurring once and the leading ten covering 15% to 20%. The sequencing input was PBMCs. The receptor source for this set is a woman aged 55-70 years in good health and CMV-seropositive.

A single count supports this clone. This chain connects TRBV7-2 to TRBJ2-1, with D possibly being TRBD1 (5 bases). The length of the CDR3 is 17 residues. Germline loops: CDR1 SGHTA, CDR2 FQGNSA. With 4 bases removed from V and 9 bases from J, the gap between germline ends came to 25 bases. This chain's CDR3 is CASSSRRVGSGLSEQFF. The CDR3 nucleotides are TGTGCCAGCAGCTCCCGAAGGGTGGGGTCAGGGCTTAGTGAGCAGTTCTTC.

V is TRBV4-1 and J is TRBJ2-7; D is ambiguous. Per the germline V gene, CDR1 is MGHRA and CDR2 is YSYEKL. The CDR3 has 14 amino acids. V lost 0 bases and J lost 4, with 10 bases in between. CDR3 protein: CASSQDYRGYEQYF. The DNA of the CDR3 is TGCGCCAGCAGCCAAGACTACCGCGGATACGAGCAGTACTTC.

The table lists this clone with a count of one. The genes are TRBV30 and TRBJ1-3; no clear D. The CDR3 contains 12 residues. Germline V gives CDR1 GTSNPN, CDR2 SVGIG (reference sequence). Trimming shortened V by 3 bases and J by 7 bases, and 10 bases separated the two germline ends. CDR3 sequence (DNA): TGTGCCTGGAGCATTGGCGGGAACACCATATATTTT. Translated: CAWSIGGNTIYF.

The chain links TRBV9 to TRBJ2-3; 10 positions agree with TRBD1. CDR1 is SGDLS and CDR2 is YYNGEE in the germline V gene. This CDR3 contains 14 residues. V lost 4 bases, J lost 4 bases, and 3 bases stayed unmatched. Here the CDR3 reads CASSSGQGSDTQYF. The CDR3 coding sequence is TGTGCCAGCAGCTCGGGACAGGGGTCAGATACGCAGTATTTT.

The chain is built from TRBV28 and TRBJ2-3; TRBD2 matches 7 bases. The V gene end was trimmed by 5 bases and the J gene end by 5 bases; junction bases not matched to a gene: 13. The CDR3 is 16 residues long. Germline loops: CDR1 MDHEN, CDR2 SYDVKM. The CDR3 loop is CASSLPARGSGDTQYF. CDR3 coding DNA: TGTGCCAGCAGTCTCCCGGCCCGCGGGAGCGGAGATACGCAGTATTTT.

The rearrangement links TRBV2 to TRBJ2-3, with 7 bases that match TRBD1. V lost 4 bases to trimming and J lost 6 bases; unmatched junction nucleotides: 7. The CDR3 has 14 amino acids. Germline V gene sequence: CDR1 SNHLY, CDR2 FYNNEI. The chain's CDR3 is CASSVRGRSDTQYF. Here the CDR3 DNA reads TGTGCCAGCAGTGTTAGGGGGCGCTCGGATACGCAGTATTTT.

This clone was found once. The chain recombines TRBV30 with TRBJ2-7; 9 bases match TRBD2. Trimming took 4 bases from V and 4 from J; bases not matched to a gene: 11. This CDR3 has 15 residues. Germline V gene sequence: CDR1 GTSNPN, CDR2 SVGIG (reference sequence). The CDR3 reads CAWTGGSGSPYEQYF. CDR3 bases: TGTGCCTGGACGGGTGGTAGCGGGAGTCCATACGAGCAGTACTTC.

Note on this clone: At one of its ends the junction is not consistent with the germline gene, which may arise from a read error. CDR3 DNA: TGTGCTAGCAGCCGAACCAGGGCCGGGGAGCTGTTTTTT. Protein: CASSRTRAGELFF. This sequence joins TRBV7-7 and TRBJ2-2; tentatively, D is TRBD1 (5 bases). There are 13 residues in the CDR3. The germline gives CDR1 SSHAT, CDR2 FNYEAQ (reference sequence).

This chain uses TRBV9 with TRBJ2-1, with 11 nucleotides matching TRBD1. The CDR3 is 16 amino acids. Looked up from germline, CDR1 is SGDLS and CDR2 is YYNGEE. V dropped 0 bases and J dropped 8; count of bases not matched to a gene: 7. CDR3 DNA: TGTGCCAGCAGCGTAGACCCGGGACAGGGGGATGATGAGCAGTTCTTC. Its protein is CASSVDPGQGDDEQFF.

The chain is built from TRBV9 and TRBJ2-7, with 9 nucleotides matching TRBD2. The germline CDR1 and CDR2 sequences are SGDLS and YYNGEE. V trimming: 0 bases; J trimming: 3 bases; junction bases outside the gene matches: 4. The CDR3 totals 15 residues. The CDR3 protein is CASSVGAGGVYEQYF. The CDR3 DNA reads as TGTGCCAGCAGCGTAGGTGCGGGAGGGGTCTACGAGCAGTACTTC.

The chain carries TRBV6-1 and TRBJ1-1, with a tentative D call TRBD1 (6 bases). This CDR3 has 14 amino acids. Looked up from germline, CDR1 is MNHNS and CDR2 is SASEGT. With 6 bases removed from V and 6 bases from J, the gap between germline ends came to 17 bases. The CDR3 coding sequence is TGTGCCAGCAGGGACAGCGTAACTTTTGCTGAAGCTTTCTTT. It specifies CASRDSVTFAEAFF.

The gene calls are TRBV9 and TRBJ2-7; TRBD1 matches 8 bases. Germline loops: CDR1 SGDLS, CDR2 YYNGEE. J gave up 6 bases and V 3 bases, and 11 bases lay outside the gene matches. The CDR3 runs to 15 residues. In nucleotides, the CDR3 is TGTGCCAGCAGCGCAGGGGGCCCCGTCCAGAGCGAGCAGTACTTC. Its translation is CASSAGGPVQSEQYF.

The CDR3 spells CATSRLGASPGELFF. The CDR3 bases are TGTGCCACCAGCAGACTGGGGGCTTCTCCCGGGGAGCTGTTTTTT. The chain has TRBV15 and TRBJ2-2; tentatively, D is TRBD1 (6 bases). Germline V lookup: CDR1 LNHNV, CDR2 YYDKDF (reference sequence). The CDR3 is 15 amino acids. V was shortened by 2 bases and J by 6 bases, with 13 bases between the two germline ends.

Only a few counts were recorded for this clone. The V and J genes are TRBV27 and TRBJ2-7, with D possibly being TRBD1 (5 bases). The germline V and J ends were trimmed by 6 bases and 9 bases, with 15 bases remaining between them. Germline V gives CDR1 MNHEY, CDR2 SMNVEV (reference sequence). This CDR3 contains 12 residues. Here the CDR3 DNA reads TGTGCCAGCAGCCCCCTAAAAGGGGTGCAGTACTTC. Translating gives CASSPLKGVQYF.

This clone was observed a single time. This chain links TRBV7-8 with TRBJ2-7; a possible D gene is TRBD2 (6 bases). The CDR3 has 16 amino acids. Germline CDR1 reads SGHVS; CDR2 reads FQNEAQ. Trimming pared 1 base from V and 2 bases from J, leaving 15 bases between. The CDR3 spells CASSLETSGGPYEQYF. DNA for the CDR3: TGTGCCAGCAGCTTAGAGACGAGCGGAGGGCCCTACGAGCAGTACTTC.

This chain connects TRBV11-2 to TRBJ2-5; 8 bases match TRBD2. CDR3 size: 18 residues. V lost 4 bases to trimming and J lost 3 bases; unmatched junction nucleotides: 16. Germline V gives CDR1 SGHAT, CDR2 FQNNGV. DNA of the CDR3: TGTGCCAGCAGCTGGGGGCGGGAGGCCCCCCTGGGCAAAGAGACCCAGTACTTC. Protein product: CASSWGREAPLGKETQYF.

The V gene is TRBV9, the J gene TRBJ2-3; 14 bases agree with TRBD2. CDR1 SGDLS and CDR2 YYNGEE come from the germline V gene. The junction had 8 bases not matched to a gene; V was cut back by 3 bases and J by 8 bases. The CDR3 is 16 amino acids. CDR3 DNA sequence: TGTGCCAGCAGCGGCGGGGGACTAGCGGGAGACTTTACGCAGTATTTT. Translating it yields CASSGGGLAGDFTQYF.